The table lists the clone carrying this T cell receptor (beta chain) with many counts. The sample has other DNA sequences that encode this CDR3 too. Reverse transcribing all isolated RNA meant expressed TCRB transcripts were sequenced. Assay used: immunoSEQ multiplex PCR; TCRdb lists only in-frame clones, some missing. The data contain hundreds of thousands of clones, roughly 12% of them seen just once; the ten biggest clones take up roughly 0.017%. Trimming removed 3 bases at V and 4 bases at J, with 2 bases between. CDR3 length: 11 amino acids. The germline V gene has CDR1 SGHAT and CDR2 FQNNGV. This sample is drawn from a study of beta chain features in type 1 diabetes.

The J gene is TRBJ2-3, the V gene TRBV11-2; D is ambiguous. The specimen sequenced was naive CD4+ T cells from blood. The sequence was obtained from a man between 18 and 35 years old in good health. CDR3 amino acids: CASSFSDTQYF. CDR3 coding DNA: TGTGCCAGCAGCTTCTCAGATACGCAGTATTTT.